Listed here is a single T cell receptor beta chain. This sample also contains other DNA sequences that code for the same CDR3. These data are taken from a study of T cell responses to AZD1222 COVID-19 vaccine. V lost 3 bases to trimming and J lost 0 bases, with 5 bases between them. The CDR3 totals 13 residues. Germline loops: CDR1 KGHSH, CDR2 LQKENI. Measured with immunoSEQ multiplex PCR; TCRdb has only the in-frame clones, and not every one. The repertoire includes under 150,000 clones, around nine tenths of them detected once, and 9% to 9.5% sits in the top ten. The V and J genes are TRBV18 and TRBJ1-1, with D unresolved. This sequence originates from an adult who received the AZD1222 COVID-19 vaccine. The sample in question was peripheral blood, obtained 28 days after the second AZD1222 dose. The CDR3 sequence: CASSPSMNTEAFF. The CDR3, as DNA: TGTGCCAGCTCACCGTCCATGAACACTGAAGCTTTCTTT.